The clone carrying this TCR beta chain showed up just once. Extracted RNA was reverse transcribed, and the resulting cDNA served as sequencing template. Sequenced by immunoSEQ multiplex PCR; TCRdb stores in-frame clones only, minus some. The profile shows about 200,000 clones, under 60% of them singletons. As for treatment: oral pan-JAK inhibitor, 5-10 mg twice daily. Both peripheral blood and punch biopsies of lesional scalp skin were obtained from patients who had alopecia areata. The data stem from a study of CD8+ T cells in alopecia areata. The TCR comes from a human donor with alopecia areata. The sequencing used CD4+ T cells sorted from blood, collected at week 4, from a patient treated with tofacitinib.

CDR3 in DNA: TGTGCCAGCAGCCATGACAGTACCTATCAGCCCCAGCATTTT. Translated, it gives CASSHDSTYQPQHF. The chain is built from TRBV27 and TRBJ1-5, with D maybe TRBD1 (5 bases). The CDR3 has 14 amino acids. The ends were cut back, 6 bases at V and 5 bases at J, with 14 bases in the middle. Germline V gene lookup returns CDR1 MNHEY and CDR2 SMNVEV (reference sequence).